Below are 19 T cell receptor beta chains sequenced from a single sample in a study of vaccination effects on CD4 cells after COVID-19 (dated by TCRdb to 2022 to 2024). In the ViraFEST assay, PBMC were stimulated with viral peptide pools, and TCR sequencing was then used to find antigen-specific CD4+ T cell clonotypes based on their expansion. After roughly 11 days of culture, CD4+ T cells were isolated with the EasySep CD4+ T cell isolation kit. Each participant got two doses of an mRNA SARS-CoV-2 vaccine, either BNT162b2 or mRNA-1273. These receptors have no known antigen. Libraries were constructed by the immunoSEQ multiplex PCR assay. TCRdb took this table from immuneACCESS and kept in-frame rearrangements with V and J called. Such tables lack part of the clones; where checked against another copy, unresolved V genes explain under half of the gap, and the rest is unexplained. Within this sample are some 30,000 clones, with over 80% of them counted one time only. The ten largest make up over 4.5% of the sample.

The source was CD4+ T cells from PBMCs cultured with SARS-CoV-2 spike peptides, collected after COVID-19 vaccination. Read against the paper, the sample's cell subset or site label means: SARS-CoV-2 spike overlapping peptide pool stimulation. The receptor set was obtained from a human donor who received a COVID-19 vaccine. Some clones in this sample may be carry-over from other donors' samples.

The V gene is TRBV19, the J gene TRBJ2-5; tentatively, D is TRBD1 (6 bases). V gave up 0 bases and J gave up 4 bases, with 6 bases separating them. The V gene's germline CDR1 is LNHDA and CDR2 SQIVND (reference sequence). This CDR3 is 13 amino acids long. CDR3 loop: CASSIDRGETQYF. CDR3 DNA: TGTGCCAGTAGTATAGACAGGGGAGAGACCCAGTACTTC.

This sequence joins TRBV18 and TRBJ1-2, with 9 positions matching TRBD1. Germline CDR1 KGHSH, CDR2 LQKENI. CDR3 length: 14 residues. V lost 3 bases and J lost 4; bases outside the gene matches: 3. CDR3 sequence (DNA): TGTGCCAGCTCACCGGGGACAGGGTTCTATGGCTACACCTTC. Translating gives CASSPGTGFYGYTF.

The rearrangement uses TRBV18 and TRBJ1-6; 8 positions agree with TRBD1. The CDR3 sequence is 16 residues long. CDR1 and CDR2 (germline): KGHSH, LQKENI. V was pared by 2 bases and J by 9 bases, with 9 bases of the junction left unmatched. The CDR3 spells CASSPSRGQGSSPLHF. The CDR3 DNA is TGTGCCAGCTCACCAAGCAGGGGGCAAGGAAGTTCACCCCTCCACTTT.

CDR3 residues: CASSFGAGGENEQFF. As DNA, the CDR3 is TGTGCCAGCAGCTTTGGAGCGGGGGGGGAAAATGAGCAGTTCTTC. V usage is TRBV11-3 and J usage is TRBJ2-1; 10 positions agree with TRBD2. Unmatched junction bases numbered 6, after V lost 3 bases and J lost 7 bases. Per the germline V gene, CDR1 is SGHNT and CDR2 is YENEEA. The CDR3 has 15 residues.

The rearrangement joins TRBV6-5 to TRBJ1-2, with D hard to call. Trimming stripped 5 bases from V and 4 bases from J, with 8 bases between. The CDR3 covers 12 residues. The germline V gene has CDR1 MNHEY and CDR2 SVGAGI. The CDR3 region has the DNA TGTGCCAGCAGTCCGGACGGCTATGGCTACACCTTC. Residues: CASSPDGYGYTF.

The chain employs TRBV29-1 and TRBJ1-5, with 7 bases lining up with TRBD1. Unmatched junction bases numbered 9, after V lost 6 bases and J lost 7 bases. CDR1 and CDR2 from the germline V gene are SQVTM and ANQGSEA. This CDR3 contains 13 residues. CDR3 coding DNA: TGCAGCGTCACGACAGGGTTCGAACAGCCCCAGCATTTT. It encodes CSVTTGFEQPQHF.

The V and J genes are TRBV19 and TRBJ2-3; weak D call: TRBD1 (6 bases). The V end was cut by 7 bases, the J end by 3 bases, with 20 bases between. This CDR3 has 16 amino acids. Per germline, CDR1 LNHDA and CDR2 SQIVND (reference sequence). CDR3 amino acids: CASKNVGTSKTDTQYF. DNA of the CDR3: TGTGCCAGTAAGAACGTCGGGACAAGTAAGACAGATACGCAGTATTTT.

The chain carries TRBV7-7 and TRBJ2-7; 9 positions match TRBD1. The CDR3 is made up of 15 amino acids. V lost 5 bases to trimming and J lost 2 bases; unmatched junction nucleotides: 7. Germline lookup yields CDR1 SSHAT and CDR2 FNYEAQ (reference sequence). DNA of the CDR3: TGTGCCAGCAGCCTCCGGGACAGGGCCCCCTACGAGCAGTACGTC. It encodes CASSLRDRAPYEQYV.

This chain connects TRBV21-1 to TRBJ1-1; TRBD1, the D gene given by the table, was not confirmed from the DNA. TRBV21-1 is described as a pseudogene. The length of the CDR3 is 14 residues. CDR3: CASSMCWANTEAFF. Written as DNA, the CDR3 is TGTGCCAGCAGCATGTGTTGGGCGAACACTGAAGCTTTCTTT.

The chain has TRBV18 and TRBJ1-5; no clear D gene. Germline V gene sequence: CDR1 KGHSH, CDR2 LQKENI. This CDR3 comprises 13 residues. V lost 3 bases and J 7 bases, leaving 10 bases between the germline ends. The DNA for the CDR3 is TGTGCCAGCTCACCGGACGAGGTACAGCCCCAGCATTTT. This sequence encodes CASSPDEVQPQHF.

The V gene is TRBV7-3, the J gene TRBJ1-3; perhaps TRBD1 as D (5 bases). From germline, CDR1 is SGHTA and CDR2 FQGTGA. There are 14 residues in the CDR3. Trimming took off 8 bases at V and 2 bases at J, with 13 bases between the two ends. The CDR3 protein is CASPKGRTGNTIYF. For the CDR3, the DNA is TGTGCCAGCCCCAAGGGGAGAACTGGAAACACCATATATTTT.

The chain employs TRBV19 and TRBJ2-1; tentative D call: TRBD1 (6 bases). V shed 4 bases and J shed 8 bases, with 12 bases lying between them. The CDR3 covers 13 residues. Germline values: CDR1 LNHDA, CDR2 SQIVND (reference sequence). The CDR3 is CASSNIQGDEQFF. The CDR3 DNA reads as TGTGCCAGTAGTAACATACAGGGTGATGAGCAGTTCTTC.

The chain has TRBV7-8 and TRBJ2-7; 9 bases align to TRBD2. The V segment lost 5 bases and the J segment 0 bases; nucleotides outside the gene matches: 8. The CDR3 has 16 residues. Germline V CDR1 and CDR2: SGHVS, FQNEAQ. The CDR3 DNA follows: TGTGCCAGCAGCGTACAAGCGGGGGGCTCCTCCTACGAGCAGTACGTC. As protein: CASSVQAGGSSYEQYV.

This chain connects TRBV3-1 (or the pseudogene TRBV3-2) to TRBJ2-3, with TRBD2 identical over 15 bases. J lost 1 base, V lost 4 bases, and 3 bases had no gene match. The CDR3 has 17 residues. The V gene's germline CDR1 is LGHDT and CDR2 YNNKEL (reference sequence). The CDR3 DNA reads TGTGCCAGCAGCCTATGGACTAGCGGGGGGGGCACAGATACGCAGTATTTT. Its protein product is CASSLWTSGGGTDTQYF.

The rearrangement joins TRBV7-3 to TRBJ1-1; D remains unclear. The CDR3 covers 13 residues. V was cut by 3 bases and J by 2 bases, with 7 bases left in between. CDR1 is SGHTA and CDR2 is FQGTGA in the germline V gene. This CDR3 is CASSFGRNTEAFF. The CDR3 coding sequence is TGTGCCAGCAGCTTCGGCCGAAACACTGAAGCTTTCTTT.

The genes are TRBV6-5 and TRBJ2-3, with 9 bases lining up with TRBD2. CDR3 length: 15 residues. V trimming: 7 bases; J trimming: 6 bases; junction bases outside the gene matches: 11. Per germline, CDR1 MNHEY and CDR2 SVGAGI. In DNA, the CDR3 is TGTGCCAGCACCCCAGCGGGGGGTGTCCGGGATACGCAGTATTTT. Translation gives CASTPAGGVRDTQYF.

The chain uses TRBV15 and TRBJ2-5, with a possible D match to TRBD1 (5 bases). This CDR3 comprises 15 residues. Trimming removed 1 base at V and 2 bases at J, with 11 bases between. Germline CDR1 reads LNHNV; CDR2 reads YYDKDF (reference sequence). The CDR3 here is CATSRVPRDQETQYF. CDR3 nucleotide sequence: TGTGCCACCAGCAGAGTCCCCAGGGATCAAGAGACCCAGTACTTC. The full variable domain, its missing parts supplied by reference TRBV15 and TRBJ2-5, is DAMVIQNPRYQVTQFGKPVTLSCSQTLNHNVMYWYQQKSSQAPKLLFHYYDKDFNNEADTPDNFQSRRPNTSFCFLDIRSPGLGDTAMYLCATSRVPRDQETQYFGPGTRLLVL.

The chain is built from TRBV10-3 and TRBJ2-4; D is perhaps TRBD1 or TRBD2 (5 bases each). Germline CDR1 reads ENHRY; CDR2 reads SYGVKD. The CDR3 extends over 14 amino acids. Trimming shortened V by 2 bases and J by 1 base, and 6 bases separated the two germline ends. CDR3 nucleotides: TGTGCCATCAGTGAGCGGGGCGCCAAAAACATTCAGTACTTC. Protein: CAISERGAKNIQYF.

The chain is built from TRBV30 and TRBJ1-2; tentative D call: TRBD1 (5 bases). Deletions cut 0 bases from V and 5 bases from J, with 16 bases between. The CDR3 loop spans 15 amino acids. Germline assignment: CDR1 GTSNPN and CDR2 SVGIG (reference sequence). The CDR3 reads CAWSVPGLGLYGYTF. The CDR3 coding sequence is TGTGCCTGGAGTGTCCCAGGGCTTGGTCTGTATGGCTACACCTTC.